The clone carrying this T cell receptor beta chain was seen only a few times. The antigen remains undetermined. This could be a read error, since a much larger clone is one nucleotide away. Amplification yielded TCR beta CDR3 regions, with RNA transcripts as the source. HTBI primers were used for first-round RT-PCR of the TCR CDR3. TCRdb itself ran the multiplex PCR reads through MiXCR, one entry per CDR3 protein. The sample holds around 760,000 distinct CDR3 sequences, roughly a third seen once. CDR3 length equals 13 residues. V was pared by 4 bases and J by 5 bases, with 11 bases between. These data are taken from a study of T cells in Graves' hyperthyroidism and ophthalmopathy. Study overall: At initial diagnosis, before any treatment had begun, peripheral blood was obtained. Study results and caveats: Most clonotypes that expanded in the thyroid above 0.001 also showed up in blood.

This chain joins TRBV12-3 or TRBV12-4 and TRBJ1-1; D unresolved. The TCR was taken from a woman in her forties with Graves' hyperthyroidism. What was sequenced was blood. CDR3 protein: CASSSQVGTEAFF. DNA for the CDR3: TGTGCCAGCAGTTCCCAGGTGGGTACTGAAGCTTTCTTT.